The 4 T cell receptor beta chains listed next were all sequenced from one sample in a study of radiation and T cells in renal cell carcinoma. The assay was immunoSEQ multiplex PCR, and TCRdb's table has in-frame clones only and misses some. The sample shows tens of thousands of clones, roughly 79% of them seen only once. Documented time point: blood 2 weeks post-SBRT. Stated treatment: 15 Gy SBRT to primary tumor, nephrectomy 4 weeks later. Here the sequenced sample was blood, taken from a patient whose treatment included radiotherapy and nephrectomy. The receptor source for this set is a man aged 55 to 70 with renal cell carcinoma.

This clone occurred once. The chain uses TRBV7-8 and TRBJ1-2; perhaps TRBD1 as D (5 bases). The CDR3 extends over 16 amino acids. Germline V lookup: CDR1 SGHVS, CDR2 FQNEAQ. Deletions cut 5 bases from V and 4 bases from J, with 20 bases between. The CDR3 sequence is CASSPRIQGRAYGYTF. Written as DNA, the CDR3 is TGTGCCAGCAGCCCGCGGATTCAGGGCAGGGCCTATGGCTACACCTTC.

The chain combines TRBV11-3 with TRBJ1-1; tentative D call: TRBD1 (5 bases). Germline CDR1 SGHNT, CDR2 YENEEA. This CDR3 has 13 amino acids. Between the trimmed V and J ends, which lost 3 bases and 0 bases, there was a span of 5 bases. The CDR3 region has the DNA TGTGCCAGCAGCTTGGGGGTGAACACTGAAGCTTTCTTT. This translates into CASSLGVNTEAFF.

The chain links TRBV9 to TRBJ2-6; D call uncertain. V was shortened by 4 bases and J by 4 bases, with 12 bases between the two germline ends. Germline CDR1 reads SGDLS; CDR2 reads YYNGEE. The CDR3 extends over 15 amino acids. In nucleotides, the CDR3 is TGTGCCAGCAGCCTTCCTTTCGGCGGGGCCAACGTCCTGACTTTC. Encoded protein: CASSLPFGGANVLTF.

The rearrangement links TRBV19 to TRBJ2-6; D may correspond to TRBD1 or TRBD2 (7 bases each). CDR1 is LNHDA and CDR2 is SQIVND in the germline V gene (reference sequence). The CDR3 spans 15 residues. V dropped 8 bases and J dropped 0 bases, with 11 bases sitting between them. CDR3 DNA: TGTGCCAGTGGGAGGGACAGCTCTGGGGCCAACGTCCTGACTTTC. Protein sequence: CASGRDSSGANVLTF.